This is a list of T cell receptor beta chains from one sample in a study of response to subunit inactivated influenza vaccine. Each CDR3 protein gets one entry after TCRdb re-called the RT-PCR reads with MiXCR. The sample consists of 600,000 to 850,000 distinct CDR3 sequences, 13% to 15% of them appearing once. The specimen comprised PBMCs from blood, sampled approximately 15 days before vaccination. The origin of the receptors is a man aged 45-60 years who received an inactivated influenza vaccine. The CDR3 runs from the conserved cysteine through the conserved F or W. D genes are given only for firm matches. Size is stated for part of the rows, as once, few or many counts, or as a class when the clone is expanded.

TRBV2	TRBJ1-2	TRBD1	-	19	CASSGWGRDSTTDNYGYTF	TGTGCCAGCAGTGGATGGGGACGGGACAGCACTACGGATAACTATGGCTACACCTTC
TRBV7-9	TRBJ2-7	-	few	14	CASSFRGRSSEQYF	TGTGCCAGCAGCTTTCGGGGGAGGTCGAGCGAGCAGTACTTC
TRBV5-1	TRBJ2-6	-	-	15	CASSLPPSGANVLTF	TGCGCCAGCAGCTTGCCCCCCTCTGGGGCCAACGTCCTGACTTTC
TRBV6-1	TRBJ1-1	-	few	15	CASSPGEGIGTEAFF	TGTGCCAGCAGCCCTGGTGAGGGTATCGGCACTGAAGCTTTCTTT
TRBV12-3/TRBV12-4	TRBJ2-1	-	many	15	CASRRAGGVGVEQFF	TGTGCCAGCAGAAGGGCGGGTGGGGTTGGAGTAGAGCAGTTCTTC
TRBV5-1	TRBJ1-6	TRBD1	-	16	CASSPGQGAYNSPLHF	TGCGCCAGCAGCCCGGGACAGGGGGCCTATAATTCACCCCTCCACTTT
TRBV5-4	TRBJ2-7	TRBD2	few	16	CASSLGLAGDDYEQYF	TGTGCCAGCAGCCTAGGACTAGCGGGTGATGATTACGAGCAGTACTTC
TRBV25-1	TRBJ1-1	-	few	15	CASSEWAANGTEAFF	TGTGCCAGCAGTGAATGGGCAGCCAATGGCACTGAAGCTTTCTTT
TRBV20-1	TRBJ2-1	TRBD2	-	14	CSASSSGKSNEQFF	TGCAGTGCTAGTTCTAGCGGGAAATCGAATGAGCAGTTCTTC
TRBV6-5	TRBJ1-2	TRBD1	-	14	CASSYFGQGGGYTF	TGTGCCAGCAGTTACTTCGGACAGGGCGGTGGCTACACCTTC
TRBV12-3/TRBV12-4	TRBJ1-1	-	many	13	CASRKDTNTEAFF	TGTGCCAGCAGGAAGGACACGAACACTGAAGCTTTCTTT
TRBV20-1	TRBJ2-3	-	few	12	CSALGPGDTQYF	TGCAGTGCTCTTGGGCCTGGAGATACGCAGTATTTT
TRBV29-1	TRBJ2-6	TRBD1	-	14	CSVGTANGANVLTF	TGCAGCGTAGGGACAGCTAATGGGGCCAACGTCCTGACTTTC
TRBV6-1	TRBJ2-2	-	few	16	CASSTGYRVDTGELFF	TGTGCCAGCAGTACAGGGTACAGGGTTGATACCGGGGAGCTGTTTTTT
TRBV28	TRBJ2-3	TRBD2	-	16	CASSQSLAGVANTQYF	TGTGCCAGCAGTCAGAGCTTAGCGGGGGTAGCTAATACGCAGTATTTT
TRBV28	TRBJ2-2	-	many	16	CASSFVGRRNTGELFF	TGTGCCAGCAGTTTCGTCGGCAGGCGAAACACCGGGGAGCTGTTTTTT
TRBV7-9	TRBJ2-1	-	-	15	CASSLVGSSHNEQFF	TGTGCCAGCAGCTTAGTAGGGAGCTCCCACAATGAGCAGTTCTTC
TRBV24-1	TRBJ2-1	-	few	17	CATSPSITGRSYNEQFF	TGTGCCACCAGCCCTTCAATTACGGGCCGCTCCTACAATGAGCAGTTCTTC
TRBV20-1	TRBJ1-1	-	many	8	CSANWAFF	TGCAGTGCTAATTGGGCTTTCTTT
TRBV7-2	TRBJ2-7	-	-	14	CASSLAGPDYEQYF	TGTGCCAGCAGCTTAGCGGGACCCGACTACGAGCAGTACTTC
TRBV28	TRBJ2-7	-	few	17	CASSFGGFQGGSYEQYF	TGTGCCAGCAGTTTTGGGGGTTTCCAAGGCGGATCCTACGAGCAGTACTTC
TRBV4-2	TRBJ2-2	-	-	18	CASSQDYRTHLITGELFF	TGTGCCAGCAGCCAAGACTACAGGACACACCTGATCACCGGGGAGCTGTTTTTT
TRBV11-3	TRBJ2-1	-	-	12	CASSRVDGEQFF	TGTGCCAGCAGCCGGGTCGACGGTGAGCAGTTCTTC
TRBV29-1	TRBJ2-2	TRBD2	-	15	CSVGGSGANTGELFF	TGCAGCGTGGGCGGGAGCGGGGCGAACACCGGGGAGCTGTTTTTT
TRBV4-2	TRBJ2-7	TRBD1	many	13	CASSQGDRVEQYF	TGTGCCAGCAGCCAGGGGGACAGGGTCGAGCAGTACTTC
TRBV4-1	TRBJ2-2	TRBD2	many	16	CASSKGPGGRPGELFF	TGCGCCAGCAGCAAAGGACCGGGAGGAAGACCCGGGGAGCTGTTTTTT
TRBV20-1	TRBJ2-7	TRBD2	-	14	CSAQREGSTYEQYF	TGCAGTGCACAACGGGAGGGCTCTACCTACGAGCAGTACTTC
TRBV12-3/TRBV12-4	TRBJ2-3	TRBD2	-	18	CASRPRTRERLGTDTQYF	TGTGCCAGCAGACCTAGGACTAGGGAGCGTCTCGGCACAGATACGCAGTATTTT
TRBV12-3/TRBV12-4	TRBJ2-7	-	-	15	CASSSRQVGAYEQYF	TGTGCCAGCAGTTCCAGACAGGTTGGGGCCTACGAGCAGTACTTC
TRBV20-1	TRBJ2-2	-	few	13	CSASSGVTGELFF	TGCAGTGCTAGCTCGGGAGTAACCGGGGAGCTGTTTTTT
TRBV5-1	TRBJ2-2	TRBD1	few	15	CASSLWTGHTGELFF	TGCGCCAGCAGCTTGTGGACAGGACACACCGGGGAGCTGTTTTTT
TRBV29-1	TRBJ2-7	TRBD1	many	13	CSVEGQGVYEQYF	TGCAGCGTTGAGGGACAGGGGGTATACGAGCAGTACTTC
TRBV20-1	TRBJ2-7	TRBD1	-	16	CSAREMVQGAPWEQYF	TGCAGTGCTAGAGAGATGGTACAGGGGGCGCCGTGGGAGCAGTACTTC
TRBV20-1	TRBJ2-7	TRBD2	-	13	CSAGLAGGREQYF	TGCAGTGCTGGGCTAGCGGGAGGCCGCGAGCAGTACTTC
TRBV5-5	TRBJ1-2	TRBD1	-	16	CASSTGTGWPNYGYTF	TGTGCCAGCAGCACGGGGACAGGTTGGCCTAACTATGGCTACACCTTC
TRBV4-3	TRBJ2-3	-	few	15	CASSQDPGGKDTQYF	TGCGCCAGCAGCCAAGATCCAGGGGGGAAAGATACGCAGTATTTT
TRBV5-1	TRBJ1-1	-	many	14	CASSFRRVNTEAFF	TGCGCCAGCAGCTTTCGGAGGGTGAACACTGAAGCTTTCTTT
TRBV29-1	TRBJ2-3	TRBD2	-	14	CSVAVAGVQDTQYF	TGCAGCGTTGCGGTAGCGGGAGTACAAGATACGCAGTATTTT
TRBV21-1	TRBJ2-3	-	few	15	CASSGPPDSTDTQYF	TGTGCCAGCAGCGGTCCCCCCGATTCCACAGATACGCAGTATTTT
TRBV14	TRBJ2-1	-	few	15	CASSQDRGLPGEQFF	TGTGCCAGCAGCCAAGACAGGGGTCTACCCGGCGAGCAGTTCTTC
TRBV11-2	TRBJ1-2	-	few	16	CASTPIRDRFNYGYTF	TGTGCCAGCACCCCGATTAGAGACAGATTCAACTATGGCTACACCTTC
TRBV28	TRBJ2-2	-	-	17	CASSHSYSGAYTGELFF	TGTGCCAGCAGCCACTCTTATTCGGGGGCCTACACCGGGGAGCTGTTTTTT
TRBV10-3	TRBJ2-7	-	-	13	CAISDPPSREQYF	TGTGCCATCAGTGACCCCCCGTCGCGGGAGCAGTACTTC
TRBV2	TRBJ2-1	TRBD2	many	15	CASSPGTSYYNEQFF	TGTGCCAGCAGTCCCGGGACTAGCTACTACAATGAGCAGTTCTTC
TRBV18	TRBJ2-1	-	-	17	CASSPEQGTRAYNEQFF	TGTGCCAGCTCACCAGAACAAGGGACCCGCGCCTACAATGAGCAGTTCTTC
TRBV29-1	TRBJ2-3	TRBD2	-	14	CSVGTSGRAGAQYF	TGCAGCGTTGGGACTAGCGGGAGGGCCGGGGCGCAGTATTTT
TRBV5-1	TRBJ1-6	-	many	14	CASSLQDSDSPLHF	TGCGCCAGCAGCTTGCAAGACAGCGATTCACCCCTCCACTTT
TRBV5-1	TRBJ2-5	TRBD2	-	15	CASTTGGAGVETQYF	TGCGCCAGCACCACCGGAGGGGCGGGAGTTGAGACCCAGTACTTC
TRBV5-1	TRBJ2-7	-	few	12	CASSWGRWEQYF	TGCGCCAGCAGCTGGGGACGTTGGGAGCAGTACTTC
TRBV20-1	TRBJ1-2	-	-	13	CSASLPRAWGYTF	TGCAGTGCTTCACTCCCTCGGGCGTGGGGCTACACCTTC
TRBV3-1	TRBJ2-7	-	few	15	CASSQDYSYTYEQYF	TGTGCCAGCAGCCAAGATTACTCGTATACCTACGAGCAGTACTTC
TRBV12-3/TRBV12-4	TRBJ2-3	-	few	12	CASSLGAFAQYF	TGTGCCAGCAGTTTAGGCGCGTTCGCGCAGTATTTT
TRBV28	TRBJ2-1	TRBD2	-	14	CASGLAHLTYEQFF	TGTGCCAGCGGACTAGCGCATTTAACCTATGAGCAGTTCTTC
TRBV2	TRBJ2-5	TRBD1	-	17	CASSEALGQGAEETQYF	TGTGCCAGCAGTGAAGCGCTGGGACAGGGGGCTGAAGAGACCCAGTACTTC
TRBV12-3/TRBV12-4	TRBJ2-2	TRBD2	-	15	CASGWTSRDTGELFF	TGTGCCAGCGGATGGACTAGTAGGGACACCGGGGAGCTGTTTTTT